One and the same sample provided the 6 T cell receptor beta chains below, sequenced in a study of blood T cell repertoires in COVID-19. The data were produced by immunoSEQ multiplex PCR, yet TCRdb's version contains in-frame clones alone and is incomplete. The data show about 120,000 clones, with nearly 90% seen just once and 3.5% to 4.5% held by the top ten. The sequenced sample was peripheral blood. The receptors come from a woman aged 55-69 years with COVID-19, enrolled during active disease.

This clone has just one count. The V and J genes are TRBV10-3 and TRBJ2-1; 8 bases are shared with TRBD1. V shed 3 bases and J 8 bases; nucleotides not matched to a gene: 6. The CDR3 runs to 14 residues. Germline V lookup: CDR1 ENHRY, CDR2 SYGVKD. The CDR3 region is CAISDGQGRDEQFF. The CDR3 nucleotides are TGTGCCATCAGTGACGGACAGGGTAGGGATGAGCAGTTCTTC.

The rearrangement links TRBV7-9 to TRBJ1-5, with a possible D match to TRBD1 (5 bases). V was pared by 10 bases and J by 0 bases, with 16 bases between. CDR3 length: 15 amino acids. Germline-derived CDR1 and CDR2 are SEHNR and FQNEAQ (reference sequence). The DNA of the CDR3 is TGTGCCACCTCCGGGGGGGTTGGTAGCAATCAGCCCCAGCATTTT. Its protein product is CATSGGVGSNQPQHF.

The J gene is TRBJ2-2, the V gene TRBV18; TRBD1 might be the D (6 bases). Germline V gene sequence: CDR1 KGHSH, CDR2 LQKENI. The CDR3 is 14 amino acids. V gave up 3 bases and J gave up 5 bases, with 10 bases separating them. CDR3 region: CASSPADRTGELFF. Here the CDR3 DNA reads TGTGCCAGCTCACCGGCCGACAGGACCGGGGAGCTGTTTTTT.

The CDR3 sequence is CAISDGTGGEETQYF. The DNA for the CDR3 is TGTGCCATCAGTGACGGGACAGGAGGGGAAGAGACCCAGTACTTC. The chain couples TRBV10-3 to TRBJ2-5; 8 bases are a match to TRBD1. Germline V lookup: CDR1 ENHRY, CDR2 SYGVKD. There are 15 residues in the CDR3. With V trimmed by 3 bases and J by 3 bases, 6 bases remained unmatched.

The chain employs TRBV9 and TRBJ2-1, with 11 bases lining up with TRBD2. The germline CDR1 and CDR2 sequences are SGDLS and YYNGEE. V shed 6 bases and J 6 bases; nucleotides not matched to a gene: 5. The CDR3 totals 14 residues. CDR3 sequence (DNA): TGTGCCAGCACCCAGACTAGCGGGACCAATGAGCAGTTCTTC. Its protein product is CASTQTSGTNEQFF. Based on the CDR3 plus reference TRBV9 and TRBJ2-1, the full variable domain is DSGVTQTPKHLITATGQRVTLRCSPRSGDLSVYWYQQSLDQGLQFLIQYYNGEERAKGNILERFSAQQFPDLHSELNLSSLELGDSALYFCASTQTSGTNEQFFGPGTRLTVL.

This chain uses TRBV7-2 with TRBJ1-6; a weak D match, TRBD1 (5 bases). The V end was cut by 2 bases, the J end by 9 bases, with 14 bases between. Germline V CDR1 and CDR2: SGHTA, FQGNSA. CDR3 length equals 15 residues. The CDR3 bases are TGTGCCAGCAGCTTAAGGCAGGGAACGGGTTCACCCCTCCACTTT. Encoded protein: CASSLRQGTGSPLHF.